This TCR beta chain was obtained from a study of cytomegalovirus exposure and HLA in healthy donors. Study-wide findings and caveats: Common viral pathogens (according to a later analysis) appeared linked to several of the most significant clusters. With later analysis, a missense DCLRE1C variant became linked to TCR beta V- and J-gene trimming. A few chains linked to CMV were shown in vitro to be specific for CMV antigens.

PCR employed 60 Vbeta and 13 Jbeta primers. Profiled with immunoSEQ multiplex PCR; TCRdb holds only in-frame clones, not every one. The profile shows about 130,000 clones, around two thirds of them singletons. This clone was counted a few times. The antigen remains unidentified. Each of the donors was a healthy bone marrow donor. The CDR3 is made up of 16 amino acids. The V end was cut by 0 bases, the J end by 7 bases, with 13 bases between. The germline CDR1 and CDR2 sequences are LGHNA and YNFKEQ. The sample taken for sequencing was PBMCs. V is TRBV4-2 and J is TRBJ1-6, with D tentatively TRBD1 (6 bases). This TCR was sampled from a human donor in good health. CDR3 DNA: TGTGCCAGCAGCCAAGATCGGGGGGCGCGAAATTCACCCCTCCACTTT. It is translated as CASSQDRGARNSPLHF.